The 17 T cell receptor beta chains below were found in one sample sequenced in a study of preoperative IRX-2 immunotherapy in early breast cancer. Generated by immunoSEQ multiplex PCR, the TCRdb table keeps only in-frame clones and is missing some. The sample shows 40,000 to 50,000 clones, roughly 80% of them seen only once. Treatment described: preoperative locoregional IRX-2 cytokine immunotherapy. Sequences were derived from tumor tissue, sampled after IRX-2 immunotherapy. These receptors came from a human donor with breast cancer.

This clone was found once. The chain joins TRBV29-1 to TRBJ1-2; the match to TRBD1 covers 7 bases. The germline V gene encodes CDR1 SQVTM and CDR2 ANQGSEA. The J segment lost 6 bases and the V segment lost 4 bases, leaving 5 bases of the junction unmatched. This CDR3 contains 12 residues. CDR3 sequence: CSVGYRGDGYTF. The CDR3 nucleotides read TGCAGCGTTGGGTACAGGGGAGATGGCTACACCTTC.

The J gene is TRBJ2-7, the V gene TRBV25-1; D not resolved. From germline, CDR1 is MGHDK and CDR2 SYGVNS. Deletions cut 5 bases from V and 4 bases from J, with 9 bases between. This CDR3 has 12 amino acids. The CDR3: CASSSSFYEQYF. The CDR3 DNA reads TGTGCCAGCAGTTCGAGCTTTTACGAGCAGTACTTC.

This chain's CDR3 is CASRDGQASYEQYF. The CDR3 nucleotides read TGCGCCAGCAGAGACGGACAGGCCTCCTACGAGCAGTACTTC. V and J are TRBV5-1 and TRBJ2-7; TRBD1 agrees at 7 bases. Germline trimming cut 5 bases from V and 0 bases from J; bases unmatched to any gene: 5. This CDR3 contains 14 residues. Germline lookup yields CDR1 SGHRS and CDR2 YFSETQ.

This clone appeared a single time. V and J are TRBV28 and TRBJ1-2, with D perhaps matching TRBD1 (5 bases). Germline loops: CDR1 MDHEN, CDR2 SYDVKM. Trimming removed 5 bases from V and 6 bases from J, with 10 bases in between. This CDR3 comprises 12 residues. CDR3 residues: CASSGGVHGYTF. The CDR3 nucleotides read TGTGCCAGCAGTGGGGGAGTCCATGGCTACACCTTC.

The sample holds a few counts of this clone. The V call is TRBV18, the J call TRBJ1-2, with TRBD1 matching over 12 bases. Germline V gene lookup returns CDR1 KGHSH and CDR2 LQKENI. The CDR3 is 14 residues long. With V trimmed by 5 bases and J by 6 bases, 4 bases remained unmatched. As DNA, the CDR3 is TGTGCCAGCTCAACGGGACAGGGGGCCCATGGCTACACCTTC. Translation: CASSTGQGAHGYTF. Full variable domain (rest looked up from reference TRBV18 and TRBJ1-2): NAGVMQNPRHLVRRRGQEARLRCSPMKGHSHVYWYRQLPEEGLKFMVYLQKENIIDESGMPKERFSAEFPKEGPSILRIQQVVRGDSAAYFCASSTGQGAHGYTFGSGTRLTVV.

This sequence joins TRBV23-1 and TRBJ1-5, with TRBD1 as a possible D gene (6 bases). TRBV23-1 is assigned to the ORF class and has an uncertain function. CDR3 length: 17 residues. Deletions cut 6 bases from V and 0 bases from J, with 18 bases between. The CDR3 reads CASSPGYRDHSNQPQHF. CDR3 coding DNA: TGCGCCAGCAGCCCGGGATACAGGGATCATAGCAATCAGCCCCAGCATTTT.

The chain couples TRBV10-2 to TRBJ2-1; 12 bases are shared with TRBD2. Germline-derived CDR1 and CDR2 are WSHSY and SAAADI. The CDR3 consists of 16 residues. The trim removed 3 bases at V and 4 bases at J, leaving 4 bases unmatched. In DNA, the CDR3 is TGCGCCAGCAGTGACCTAGCGGGGGGGCCATACAATGAGCAGTTCTTC. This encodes CASSDLAGGPYNEQFF.

CDR3 amino acids: CSVEDTAGPYRTQYF. The CDR3 nucleotides are TGCAGCGTTGAAGATACAGCGGGCCCTTACCGGACCCAGTACTTC. V is TRBV29-1 and J is TRBJ2-5, with D possibly matching TRBD2 (6 bases). The CDR3 runs 15 residues. CDR1 is SQVTM, CDR2 ANQGSEA, per germline. The V end was cut by 0 bases, the J end by 7 bases, with 18 bases between.

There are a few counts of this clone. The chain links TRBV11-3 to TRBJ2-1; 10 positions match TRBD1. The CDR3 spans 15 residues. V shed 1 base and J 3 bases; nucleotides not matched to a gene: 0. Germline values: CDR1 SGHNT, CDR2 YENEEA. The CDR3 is CASSLGTGGYNEQFF. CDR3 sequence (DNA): TGTGCCAGCAGCTTAGGGACAGGGGGCTACAATGAGCAGTTCTTC.

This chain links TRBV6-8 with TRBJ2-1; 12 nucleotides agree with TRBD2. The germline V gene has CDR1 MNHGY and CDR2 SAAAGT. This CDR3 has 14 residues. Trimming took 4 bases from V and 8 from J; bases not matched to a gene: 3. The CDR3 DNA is TGTGCCAGCAGTTCGAGACTAGCGGGAGATGAGCAGTTCTTC. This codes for CASSSRLAGDEQFF.

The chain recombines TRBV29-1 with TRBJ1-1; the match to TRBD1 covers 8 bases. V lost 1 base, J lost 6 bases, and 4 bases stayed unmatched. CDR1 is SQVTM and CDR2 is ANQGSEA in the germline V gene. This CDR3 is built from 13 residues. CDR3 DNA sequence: TGCAGCGTTGAAGGGCAGGGGGCTTCTGAAGCTTTCTTT. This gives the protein CSVEGQGASEAFF.

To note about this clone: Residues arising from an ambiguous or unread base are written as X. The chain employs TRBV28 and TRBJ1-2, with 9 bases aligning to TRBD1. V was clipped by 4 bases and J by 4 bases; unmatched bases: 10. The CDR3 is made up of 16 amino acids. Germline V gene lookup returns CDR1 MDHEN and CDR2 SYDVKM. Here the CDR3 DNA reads TGTGCCAGCAGTTGGGACAGGGAGGRCCCTTTCTATGGCTACACCTTC. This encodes CASSWDREXPFYGYTF.

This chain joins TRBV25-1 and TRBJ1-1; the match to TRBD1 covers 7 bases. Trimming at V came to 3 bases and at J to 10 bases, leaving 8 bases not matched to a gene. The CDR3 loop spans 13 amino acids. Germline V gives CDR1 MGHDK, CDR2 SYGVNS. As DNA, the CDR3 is TGTGCCAGCAGTGACCCAGGGGGGCGGTCAGCTTTCTTT. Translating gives CASSDPGGRSAFF. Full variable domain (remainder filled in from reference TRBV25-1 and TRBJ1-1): EADIYQTPRYLVIGTGKKITLECSQTMGHDKMYWYQQDPGMELHLIHYSYGVNSTEKGDLSSESTVSRIRTEHFPLTLESARPSHTSQYLCASSDPGGRSAFFGQGTRLTVV.

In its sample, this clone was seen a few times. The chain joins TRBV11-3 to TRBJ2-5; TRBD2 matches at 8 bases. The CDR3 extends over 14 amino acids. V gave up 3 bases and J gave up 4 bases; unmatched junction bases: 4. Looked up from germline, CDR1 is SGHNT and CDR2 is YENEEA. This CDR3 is CASSLGLGVETQYF. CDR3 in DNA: TGTGCCAGCAGCTTGGGACTAGGCGTAGAGACCCAGTACTTC.

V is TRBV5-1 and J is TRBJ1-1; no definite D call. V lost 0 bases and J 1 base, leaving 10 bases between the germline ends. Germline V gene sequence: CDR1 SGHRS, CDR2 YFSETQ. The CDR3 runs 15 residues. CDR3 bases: TGCGCCAGCAGCTTGGTCCCAGTTGCGAACACTGAAGCTTTCTTT. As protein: CASSLVPVANTEAFF. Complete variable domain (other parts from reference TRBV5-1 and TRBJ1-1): KAGVTQTPRYLIKTRGQQVTLSCSPISGHRSVSWYQQTPGQGLQFLFEYFSETQRNKGNFPGRFSGRQFSNSRSEMNVSTLELGDSALYLCASSLVPVANTEAFFGQGTRLTVV.

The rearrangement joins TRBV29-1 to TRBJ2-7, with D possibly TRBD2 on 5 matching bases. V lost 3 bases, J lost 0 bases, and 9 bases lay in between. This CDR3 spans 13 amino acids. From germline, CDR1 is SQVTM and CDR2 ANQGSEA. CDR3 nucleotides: TGCAGCGTTGAGTCCGGGGTCTCCTACGAGCAGTACTTC. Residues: CSVESGVSYEQYF.

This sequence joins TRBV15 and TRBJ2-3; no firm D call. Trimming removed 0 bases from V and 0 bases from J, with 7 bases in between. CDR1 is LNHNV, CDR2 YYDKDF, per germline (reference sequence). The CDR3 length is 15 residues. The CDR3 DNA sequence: TGTGCCACCAGCAGAGAAATCCGAAGCACAGATACGCAGTATTTT. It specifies CATSREIRSTDTQYF. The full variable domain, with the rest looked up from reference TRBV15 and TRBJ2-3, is DAMVIQNPRYQVTQFGKPVTLSCSQTLNHNVMYWYQQKSSQAPKLLFHYYDKDFNNEADTPDNFQSRRPNTSFCFLDIRSPGLGDTAMYLCATSREIRSTDTQYFGPGTRLTVL.